The rows below give T cell receptor beta chains drawn from one sample of a study of PD-L1 blockade in urothelial cancer. This table comes from immunoSEQ multiplex PCR, and its TCRdb copy is limited to in-frame clones, with some not included. This table holds tens of thousands of clones, around nine tenths found once. Specimen: PBMCs, collected around atezolizumab (anti-PD-L1) treatment. These receptors all come from a man aged 50 to 60 with urothelial cancer. The CDR3 runs from the conserved cysteine through the conserved F or W. The D gene is left open where the match is weak. Clone size is shown for a subset of rows, as once, few, many or a class of expanded clone.

D gene	V gene	J gene	clone size	CDR3 protein	CDR3 DNA
TRBD2	TRBV28	TRBJ2-1	-	CASSFRGLALNNEQFF	TGTGCCAGCAGTTTTCGAGGACTAGCCCTAAACAATGAGCAGTTCTTC
-	TRBV27	TRBJ1-6	-	CASSPVRQVYNSPLHF	TGTGCCAGCAGCCCCGTTAGACAGGTCTATAATTCACCCCTCCACTTT
TRBD2	TRBV5-1	TRBJ2-3	-	CASSLVASGFADTQYF	TGCGCCAGCAGCTTGGTAGCTAGCGGGTTCGCAGATACGCAGTATTTT
TRBD1	TRBV19	TRBJ2-1	-	CASSWTGLNEQFF	TGTGCCAGTAGTTGGACAGGCCTCAATGAGCAGTTCTTC
-	TRBV11-3	TRBJ2-1	-	CASSLRAVLGNEQFF	TGTGCCAGCAGCTTACGAGCGGTTCTGGGCAATGAGCAGTTCTTC
-	TRBV6-5	TRBJ1-1	-	CASSYQGQTEAFF	TGTGCCAGCAGTTACCAAGGACAAACTGAAGCTTTCTTT
TRBD1	TRBV19	TRBJ2-3	once	CASSIGSVRTGGRATQYF	TGTGCCAGTAGTATAGGTAGCGTGCGGACAGGGGGTCGGGCTACGCAGTATTTT
TRBD1	TRBV6-6	TRBJ1-2	-	CASSPTGGGYTF	TGTGCCAGCAGCCCGACAGGGGGTGGCTACACCTTC
TRBD1	TRBV5-4	TRBJ1-1	once	CASSARGPTMTEAFF	TGTGCCAGCAGCGCGAGGGGGCCTACGATGACTGAAGCTTTCTTT
TRBD1	TRBV9	TRBJ1-1	-	CASSGRAGGLSIGTEAFF	TGTGCCAGCAGCGGTAGGGCAGGGGGCCTGAGTATCGGCACTGAAGCTTTCTTT